The 30 T cell receptor beta chains in this list originate from one sample, sequenced in a study of cytomegalovirus exposure and HLA in healthy donors. Primers included in the PCR were 60 Vbeta and 13 Jbeta primers. Clones were sequenced by immunoSEQ multiplex PCR, and TCRdb holds only the in-frame ones, with some missing. The top ten hold almost 7% of the sample, which has around 180,000 clones, 80% seen once. Sequenced input: PBMCs. These receptors were collected from a man aged 25 to 40 in good health and CMV-seropositive.

The V call is TRBV6-5, the J call TRBJ2-2; D not resolved. Trimming stripped 2 bases from V and 8 bases from J, with 9 bases between. The CDR3 runs 13 residues. Germline values: CDR1 MNHEY, CDR2 SVGAGI. Here the CDR3 reads CASSYDEVGELFF. CDR3 in DNA: TGTGCCAGCAGTTACGACGAGGTTGGGGAGCTGTTTTTT.

V is TRBV18 and J is TRBJ2-7; 8 bases are a match to TRBD1. Germline-derived CDR1 and CDR2 are KGHSH and LQKENI. CDR3 length: 16 amino acids. Trimming cost V 2 bases and J 3 bases; bases outside gene matches: 9. In nucleotides, the CDR3 is TGTGCCAGCTCACCAGAGACAGGGGTGCTGGACTACGAGCAGTACTTC. Translating it yields CASSPETGVLDYEQYF.

In its sample, this clone was seen a few times. V and J are TRBV11-3 and TRBJ2-5; 13 positions agree with TRBD2. Germline trimming cut 5 bases from V and 3 bases from J; bases unmatched to any gene: 3. The CDR3 contains 15 residues. Germline loops: CDR1 SGHNT, CDR2 YENEEA. The DNA of the CDR3 is TGTGCCAGCAGCCCCGGGACTAGCGGGAAAGAGACCCAGTACTTC. This translates into CASSPGTSGKETQYF. Complete variable domain (other parts from reference TRBV11-3 and TRBJ2-5): EAGVVQSPRYKIIEKKQPVAFWCNPISGHNTLYWYLQNLGQGPELLIRYENEEAVDDSQLPKDRFSAERLKGVDSTLKIQPAELGDSAVYLCASSPGTSGKETQYFGPGTRLLVL.

The chain is built from TRBV5-1 and TRBJ2-6; 7 bases map to TRBD1. The germline gives CDR1 SGHRS, CDR2 YFSETQ. The V gene end was trimmed by 2 bases and the J gene end by 2 bases; junction bases not matched to a gene: 4. The CDR3 is 16 residues long. Here the CDR3 reads CASSLTGEAGANVLTF. In DNA form, the CDR3 reads TGCGCCAGCAGCTTAACAGGGGAAGCTGGGGCCAACGTCCTGACTTTC.

Only one count was recorded for this clone. The rearrangement links TRBV7-7 to TRBJ2-7; 10 positions match TRBD1. After removal of 3 bases from V and 6 bases from J, the junction contained 5 bases not matched to a gene. The germline V gene encodes CDR1 SSHAT and CDR2 FNYEAQ (reference sequence). CDR3 length: 14 residues. In DNA, the CDR3 is TGTGCCAGCAGCTTTGGGACAGGGGCCTCCGAGCAGTACTTC. Protein sequence: CASSFGTGASEQYF.

The rearrangement links TRBV28 to TRBJ2-5; D is uncertain. The CDR3 totals 15 residues. Germline assignment: CDR1 MDHEN and CDR2 SYDVKM. Trimming shortened V by 4 bases and J by 2 bases, and 14 bases separated the two germline ends. Here the CDR3 reads CASSSPQNWQETQYF. The CDR3 DNA is TGTGCCAGCAGTTCCCCACAGAATTGGCAAGAGACCCAGTACTTC.

V gene TRBV27 combines with J gene TRBJ1-1; 7 bases fit TRBD1. This CDR3 contains 15 residues. Looked up from germline, CDR1 is MNHEY and CDR2 is SMNVEV (reference sequence). V lost 0 bases to trimming and J lost 6 bases; unmatched junction nucleotides: 7. CDR3 in DNA: TGTGCCAGCAGTTTATCTTGGGACAGAGTCCCTGAAGCTTTCTTT. It specifies CASSLSWDRVPEAFF.

The CDR3 sequence is CASSPRGRGLTYEQYF. The CDR3 DNA is TGTGCCAGCAGCCCGAGAGGGCGGGGGTTAACCTACGAGCAGTACTTC. The V and J genes are TRBV6-6 and TRBJ2-7; 7 bases map to TRBD2. The V segment lost 6 bases and the J segment 2 bases; nucleotides outside the gene matches: 13. Per germline, CDR1 MNHNY and CDR2 SVGAGI (reference sequence). The CDR3 extends over 16 amino acids.

The gene calls are TRBV2 and TRBJ1-5; 9 bases map to TRBD1. CDR1 and CDR2 (germline): SNHLY, FYNNEI. The CDR3 contains 15 residues. Trimming cost V 6 bases and J 4 bases; bases outside gene matches: 7. CDR3 loop: CASRLQGARNQPQHF. In DNA, the CDR3 is TGTGCCAGCAGGTTACAGGGGGCGAGGAATCAGCCCCAGCATTTT.

The J gene is TRBJ1-1, the V gene TRBV6-1; TRBD1 might be the D (6 bases). The CDR3 has 14 residues. Germline V gene lookup returns CDR1 MNHNS and CDR2 SASEGT. V lost 5 bases to trimming and J lost 1 base, with 11 bases between them. CDR3 amino acids: CASSKRGGNTEAFF. The CDR3 nucleotides read TGTGCCAGCAGTAAAAGAGGGGGGAACACTGAAGCTTTCTTT.

The chain couples TRBV11-2 to TRBJ1-2; possibly TRBD1 for D (5 bases). This CDR3 is 13 amino acids long. V lost 4 bases and J lost 8, with 14 bases in between. CDR1 and CDR2 (germline): SGHAT, FQNNGV. The CDR3 DNA reads TGTGCCAGCAGCTCTACGACAGTTCGGGGCTACACCTTC. Translation gives CASSSTTVRGYTF.

As DNA, the CDR3 is TGTGCCAGCAGCGCAGAGGGAGACTACAATGAGCAGTTCTTC. Translated: CASSAEGDYNEQFF. The rearrangement uses TRBV9 and TRBJ2-1, with a weak D call TRBD2 (5 bases). CDR1 SGDLS and CDR2 YYNGEE come from the germline V gene. This CDR3 contains 14 residues. Trimming cost V 3 bases and J 3 bases, with 10 bases left between them.

V usage is TRBV13 and J usage is TRBJ2-6, with TRBD2 as a possible D gene (5 bases). V dropped 7 bases and J dropped 0 bases, with 13 bases sitting between them. The CDR3 loop spans 16 amino acids. Germline assignment: CDR1 PRHDT and CDR2 FYEKMQ (reference sequence). In DNA, the CDR3 is TGTGCCAGCACCATACGGGGTAGCTCTGGGGCCAACGTCCTGACTTTC. Translated, it gives CASTIRGSSGANVLTF.

V is TRBV9 and J is TRBJ2-5; TRBD2 matches at 10 bases. The length of the CDR3 is 17 residues. The germline V gene has CDR1 SGDLS and CDR2 YYNGEE. V gave up 3 bases and J gave up 5 bases; unmatched junction bases: 13. The CDR3 coding sequence is TGTGCCAGCAGCGGACTTCAAGCGGGGGGGACGACGGAGACCCAGTACTTC. It specifies CASSGLQAGGTTETQYF.

This clone was seen more than once but under ten times. The chain couples TRBV2 to TRBJ2-5; D perhaps matches TRBD2 (6 bases). Germline CDR1 and CDR2: SNHLY and FYNNEI. CDR3 length: 14 amino acids. The V end lost 1 base, the J end lost 4 bases, and 10 bases lay between the germline ends. The CDR3 bases are TGTGCCAGCAGTGAAGGGTATAGCGGAGAGACCCAGTACTTC. Translating gives CASSEGYSGETQYF.

The chain links TRBV21-1 to TRBJ1-6; TRBD1 is the table's D call, not checked against the DNA. TRBV21-1 is flagged as a pseudogene. CDR3 size: 19 residues. The CDR3 nucleotides are TGTGCCAGCAGCAATAATCAGACAGGGGAAGCTTCCTATAATTCACCCCTCCACTTT. Translation: CASSNNQTGEASYNSPLHF.

The chain carries TRBV19 and TRBJ2-4; TRBD1 is a possible D gene (5 bases). CDR1 LNHDA and CDR2 SQIVND come from the germline V gene (reference sequence). V dropped 7 bases and J dropped 3 bases, with 13 bases sitting between them. The CDR3 extends over 14 amino acids. The CDR3 here is CASKNQGGKNIQYF. DNA for the CDR3: TGTGCCAGTAAAAACCAGGGCGGCAAAAACATTCAGTACTTC.

A few counts support this clone. The genes are TRBV5-1 and TRBJ2-1; 9 nucleotides match TRBD1. Germline values: CDR1 SGHRS, CDR2 YFSETQ. V gave up 0 bases and J gave up 7 bases; unmatched junction bases: 8. This CDR3 region has 16 residues. This CDR3 reads CASSLEVQGARNEQFF. The CDR3 region has the DNA TGCGCCAGCAGCTTGGAGGTACAGGGGGCGAGGAATGAGCAGTTCTTC.

V gene TRBV5-4 combines with J gene TRBJ2-1, with TRBD2 matching over 11 bases. V was pared by 1 base and J by 4 bases, with 1 base of the junction left unmatched. Looked up from germline, CDR1 is SGHNT and CDR2 is YYREEE (reference sequence). The CDR3 sequence is 15 residues long. The CDR3 region has the DNA TGTGCCAGCAGCTTGAGGACTAGCGGGTACAATGAGCAGTTCTTC. This encodes CASSLRTSGYNEQFF.

The chain joins TRBV6-6 to TRBJ1-2; D is possibly TRBD1 (5 bases). The CDR3 is 14 amino acids. Germline V gene sequence: CDR1 MNHNY, CDR2 SVGAGI (reference sequence). V was pared by 0 bases and J by 7 bases, with 12 bases between. Here the CDR3 reads CASSYSQANPGYTF. The CDR3 DNA reads TGTGCCAGCAGTTACTCACAGGCCAATCCTGGCTACACCTTC.

This clone was seen only a few times. As DNA, the CDR3 is TGTGCCTGGAGCAGGGGGCAGAACACTGAAGCTTTCTTT. This encodes CAWSRGQNTEAFF. The chain is built from TRBV30 and TRBJ1-1; 8 positions match TRBD1. CDR3 length equals 13 residues. V lost 3 bases to trimming and J lost 1 base; unmatched junction nucleotides: 1. Per the germline V gene, CDR1 is GTSNPN and CDR2 is SVGIG (reference sequence).

This clone came up once. This chain links TRBV19 with TRBJ2-2; a possible D gene is TRBD1 (7 bases). This CDR3 region has 14 residues. V gave up 10 bases and J gave up 7 bases, with 19 bases separating them. Germline V gene data show CDR1 as LNHDA and CDR2 as SQIVND (reference sequence). The CDR3 is CATSRGTSGGELFF. Here the CDR3 DNA reads TGTGCCACCTCCAGGGGGACTTCGGGCGGGGAGCTGTTTTTT.

The chain links TRBV5-1 to TRBJ2-7; D is possibly TRBD1 (6 bases). V shed 2 bases and J shed 5 bases, with 17 bases lying between them. CDR3 length: 15 residues. CDR1 SGHRS and CDR2 YFSETQ come from the germline V gene. The CDR3 here is CASSLPLGSGDEQYF. CDR3 in DNA: TGCGCCAGCAGCTTACCTTTGGGGTCAGGGGACGAGCAGTACTTC.

This clone occurred a few times. The chain uses TRBV6-1 and TRBJ2-7; 8 nucleotides align to TRBD1. The V gene end was trimmed by 5 bases and the J gene end by 6 bases; junction bases not matched to a gene: 3. The germline V gene encodes CDR1 MNHNS and CDR2 SASEGT. This CDR3 is built from 12 residues. The DNA for the CDR3 is TGTGCCAGCAGTCGACAGGGGCCCGAGCAGTACTTC. Its translation is CASSRQGPEQYF.

This sequence joins TRBV11-2 and TRBJ2-7; 7 nucleotides align to TRBD1. Per germline, CDR1 SGHAT and CDR2 FQNNGV. The CDR3 loop spans 17 amino acids. V was pared by 4 bases and J by 1 base, with 13 bases of the junction left unmatched. The CDR3 DNA reads as TGTGCCAGCAGCTCCGCGGGTCAGACAGGGTATTCCTACGAGCAGTACTTC. As protein: CASSSAGQTGYSYEQYF.

Written as DNA, the CDR3 is TGTGCCAGCAGTCGACAGGGCCCCTACGAGCAGTACTTC. This codes for CASSRQGPYEQYF. The genes are TRBV2 and TRBJ2-7, with TRBD1 matching 7 bases. V dropped 5 bases and J dropped 2; count of bases not matched to a gene: 3. This CDR3 region has 13 residues. CDR1 is SNHLY, CDR2 FYNNEI, per germline.

The chain links TRBV28 to TRBJ2-7; possible D gene TRBD2, 5 bases. V was pared by 7 bases and J by 2 bases, with 21 bases between. The CDR3 length is 16 residues. The germline CDR1 and CDR2 sequences are MDHEN and SYDVKM. Written as DNA, the CDR3 is TGTGCCAGCACTCCGAGCGGCGGATTCCACACCTACGAGCAGTACTTC. Translation: CASTPSGGFHTYEQYF.

This chain connects TRBV4-2 to TRBJ2-7; 8 bases are a match to TRBD1. Germline V gene data show CDR1 as LGHNA and CDR2 as YNFKEQ. The CDR3 runs 15 residues. Trimming took 0 bases from V and 3 from J; bases not matched to a gene: 4. This chain's CDR3 is CASSQERTGHYEQYF. As DNA, the CDR3 is TGTGCCAGCAGCCAAGAACGGACAGGGCACTACGAGCAGTACTTC.

The genes are TRBV5-1 and TRBJ2-5, with D maybe TRBD2 (5 bases). V was cut by 0 bases and J by 5 bases, with 11 bases left in between. CDR3 size: 14 residues. The germline CDR1 and CDR2 sequences are SGHRS and YFSETQ. This CDR3 is CASSLGRRLETQYF. CDR3 coding DNA: TGCGCCAGCAGCTTGGGTCGGAGGCTCGAGACCCAGTACTTC. The full variable domain, rest sourced from reference TRBV5-1 and TRBJ2-5, is KAGVTQTPRYLIKTRGQQVTLSCSPISGHRSVSWYQQTPGQGLQFLFEYFSETQRNKGNFPGRFSGRQFSNSRSEMNVSTLELGDSALYLCASSLGRRLETQYFGPGTRLLVL.

V is TRBV27 and J is TRBJ1-1; a weak D match, TRBD1 (5 bases). CDR3 size: 14 residues. Trimming removed 3 bases from V and 0 bases from J, with 8 bases in between. Germline-derived CDR1 and CDR2 are MNHEY and SMNVEV (reference sequence). The DNA of the CDR3 is TGTGCCAGCAGTTTGGCAGGGATGAACACTGAAGCTTTCTTT. It encodes CASSLAGMNTEAFF.